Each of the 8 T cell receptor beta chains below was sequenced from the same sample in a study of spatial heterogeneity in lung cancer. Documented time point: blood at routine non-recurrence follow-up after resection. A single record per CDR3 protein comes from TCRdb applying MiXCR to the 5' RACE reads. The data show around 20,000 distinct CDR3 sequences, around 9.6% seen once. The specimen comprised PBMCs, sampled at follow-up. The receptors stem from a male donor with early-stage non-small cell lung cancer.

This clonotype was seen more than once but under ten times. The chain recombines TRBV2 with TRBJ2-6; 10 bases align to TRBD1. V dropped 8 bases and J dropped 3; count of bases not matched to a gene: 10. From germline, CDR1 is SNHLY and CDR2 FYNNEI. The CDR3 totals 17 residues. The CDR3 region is CASRDRGSWYGANVLTF. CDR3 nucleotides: TGTGCCAGCCGGGACAGGGGATCTTGGTATGGGGCCAACGTCCTGACTTTC.

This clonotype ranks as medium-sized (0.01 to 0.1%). CDR3: CASSPSNRVIVNQPQHF. The CDR3 region has the DNA TGCGCCAGCAGCCCATCCAACAGGGTAATCGTCAATCAGCCCCAGCATTTT. This sequence joins TRBV5-1 and TRBJ1-5; D is possibly TRBD1 (6 bases). V was pared by 4 bases and J by 3 bases, with 20 bases between. CDR1 is SGHRS and CDR2 is YFSETQ in the germline V gene. The CDR3 runs to 17 residues.

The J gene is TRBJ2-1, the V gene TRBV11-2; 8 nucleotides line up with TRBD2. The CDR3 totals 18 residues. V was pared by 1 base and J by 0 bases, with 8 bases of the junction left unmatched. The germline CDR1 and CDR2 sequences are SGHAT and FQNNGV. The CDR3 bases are TGTGCCAGCAGCTTAGCTGTACGGAGCGGGAGCTCCTACAATGAGCAGTTCTTC. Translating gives CASSLAVRSGSSYNEQFF.

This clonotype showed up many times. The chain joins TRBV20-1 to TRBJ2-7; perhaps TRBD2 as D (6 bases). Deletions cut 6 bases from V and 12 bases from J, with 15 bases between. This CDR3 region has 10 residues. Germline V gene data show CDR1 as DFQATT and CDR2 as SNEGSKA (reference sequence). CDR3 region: CSAKIGGVYF. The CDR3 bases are TGCAGTGCGAAGATCGGAGGGGTGTACTTC.

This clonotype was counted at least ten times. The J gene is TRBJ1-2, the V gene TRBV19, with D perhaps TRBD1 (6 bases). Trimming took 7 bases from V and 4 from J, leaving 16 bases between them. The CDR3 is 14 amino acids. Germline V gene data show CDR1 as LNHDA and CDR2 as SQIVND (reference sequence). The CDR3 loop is CASTIGTSGYGYTF. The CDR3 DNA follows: TGTGCCAGTACCATTGGGACATCAGGCTATGGCTACACCTTC.

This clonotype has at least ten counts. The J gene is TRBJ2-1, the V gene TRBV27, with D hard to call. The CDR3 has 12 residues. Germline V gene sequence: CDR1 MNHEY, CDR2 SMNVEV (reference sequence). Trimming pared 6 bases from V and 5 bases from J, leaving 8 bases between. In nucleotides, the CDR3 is TGTGCCAGCAGACTAAATAACAATGAGCAGTTCTTC. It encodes CASRLNNNEQFF.

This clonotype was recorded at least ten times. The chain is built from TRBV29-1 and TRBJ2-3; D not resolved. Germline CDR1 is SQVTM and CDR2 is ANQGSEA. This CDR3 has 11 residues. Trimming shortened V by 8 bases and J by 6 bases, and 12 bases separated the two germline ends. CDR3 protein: CSTRSADTQYF. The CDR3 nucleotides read TGCAGCACGAGATCCGCCGATACGCAGTATTTT.

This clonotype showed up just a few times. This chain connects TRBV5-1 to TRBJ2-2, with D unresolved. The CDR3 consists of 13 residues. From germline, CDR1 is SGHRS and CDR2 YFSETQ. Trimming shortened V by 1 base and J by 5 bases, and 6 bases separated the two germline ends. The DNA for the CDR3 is TGCGCCAGCAGCTTGTTGTGGACCGGGGAGCTGTTTTTT. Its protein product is CASSLLWTGELFF.